These 30 T cell receptor beta chains share one sample of origin, sequenced in a study of blood T cell repertoires in COVID-19. The data were produced by immunoSEQ multiplex PCR, yet TCRdb's version contains in-frame clones alone and is incomplete. Of more than 400,000 clones in the sample, 70% to 90% were seen once. Sequencing input: peripheral blood. Every receptor here comes from a human donor in a cohort sampled during active COVID-19.

This chain uses TRBV28 with TRBJ2-2, with D perhaps TRBD2 (6 bases). This CDR3 has 14 amino acids. The V end was cut by 2 bases, the J end by 6 bases, with 10 bases between. The germline CDR1 and CDR2 sequences are MDHEN and SYDVKM. The DNA of the CDR3 is TGTGCCAGCAGTTTACCCGGGAGAGCCGGGGAGCTGTTTTTT. Its protein is CASSLPGRAGELFF.

The V and J genes are TRBV2 and TRBJ2-1, with D perhaps TRBD2 (6 bases). This CDR3 has 17 residues. CDR1 and CDR2 from the germline V gene are SNHLY and FYNNEI. The ends were cut back, 2 bases at V and 0 bases at J, with 14 bases in the middle. The CDR3, as DNA: TGTGCCAGCAGTGAAAGGCGGGACCTAGCCTCCTACAATGAGCAGTTCTTC. Translated, it gives CASSERRDLASYNEQFF.

In DNA, the CDR3 is TGTGCCAGCAGTTACTCGAATCAGGGGAGTCGCGGCTACACCTTC. Its translation is CASSYSNQGSRGYTF. The chain carries TRBV6-2 or TRBV6-3 and TRBJ1-2, with a tentative D call TRBD1 (6 bases). Germline loops: CDR1 MNHEY, CDR2 SVGEGT. The length of the CDR3 is 15 residues. V was trimmed by 0 bases and J by 8 bases, leaving 16 bases between them.

The V gene is TRBV11-3, the J gene TRBJ2-3; TRBD2 aligns across 7 bases. The CDR3 sequence is 15 residues long. V lost 0 bases and J lost 1; bases outside the gene matches: 1. From germline, CDR1 is SGHNT and CDR2 YENEEA. CDR3 in DNA: TGTGCCAGCAGCTTAGATGGGGGGGGCACAGATACGCAGTATTTT. Its translation is CASSLDGGGTDTQYF.

CDR3 protein: CASSQSYRGTEAFF. CDR3 DNA sequence: TGCGCCAGCAGTCAATCCTACAGGGGCACTGAAGCTTTCTTT. The V call is TRBV23-1, the J call TRBJ1-1; TRBD1 matches at 7 bases. TRBV23-1 qualifies as an ORF whose function is uncertain. V shed 0 bases, J shed 4 bases, and the junction held 2 bases outside the gene matches. This CDR3 spans 14 amino acids.

The V and J genes are TRBV7-9 and TRBJ1-1; 10 positions match TRBD1. V lost 5 bases, J lost 1 base, and 7 bases stayed unmatched. CDR1 is SEHNR and CDR2 is FQNEAQ in the germline V gene (reference sequence). The CDR3 spans 16 residues. The CDR3 nucleotides are TGTGCCAGCAGCCTGAGGACAGGGGGACCGAACACTGAAGCTTTCTTT. This gives the protein CASSLRTGGPNTEAFF.

The rearrangement links TRBV28 to TRBJ1-2, with D perhaps matching TRBD1 (6 bases). The CDR3 runs to 13 residues. Germline assignment: CDR1 MDHEN and CDR2 SYDVKM. The V and J ends lost 4 bases and 2 bases respectively, with 8 bases between them. The CDR3 DNA follows: TGTGCCAGCAGTTCTGGGGGCAACTATGGCTACACCTTC. Amino acid sequence: CASSSGGNYGYTF.

This CDR3 reads CASEKEGFTYGEQFF. In nucleotides, the CDR3 is TGCGCCAGCGAGAAGGAGGGGTTCACGTATGGTGAGCAGTTCTTC. The rearrangement links TRBV4-1 to TRBJ2-1, with D possibly TRBD2 on 6 matching bases. Per germline, CDR1 MGHRA and CDR2 YSYEKL. V dropped 8 bases and J dropped 9 bases, with 23 bases sitting between them. The length of the CDR3 is 15 residues.

The CDR3 is CASSYGATTYEQYF. The CDR3 DNA reads as TGTGCCAGCAGTTACGGCGCGACAACGTACGAGCAGTACTTC. This chain joins TRBV6-5 and TRBJ2-7; D call uncertain. The germline V gene has CDR1 MNHEY and CDR2 SVGAGI. The CDR3 totals 14 residues. With 2 bases removed from V and 4 bases from J, the gap between germline ends came to 12 bases.

This chain joins TRBV19 and TRBJ2-1; TRBD2 aligns across 10 bases. The CDR3 sequence is 15 residues long. The germline V gene has CDR1 LNHDA and CDR2 SQIVND (reference sequence). V gave up 2 bases and J gave up 6 bases; unmatched junction bases: 4. The CDR3 sequence: CASSILAGVGNEQFF. The CDR3 nucleotides are TGTGCCAGTAGTATACTAGCGGGAGTGGGCAATGAGCAGTTCTTC.

This chain links TRBV30 with TRBJ2-7; 11 nucleotides match TRBD2. Germline assignment: CDR1 GTSNPN and CDR2 SVGIG (reference sequence). The CDR3 totals 16 residues. V lost 2 bases to trimming and J lost 2 bases; unmatched junction nucleotides: 8. CDR3 in amino acids: CAWSRASGRLPYEQYF. The CDR3 DNA reads as TGTGCCTGGAGTAGGGCTAGCGGGAGGTTGCCCTACGAGCAGTACTTC.

The gene calls are TRBV7-9 and TRBJ2-1; 12 bases are shared with TRBD2. From germline, CDR1 is SEHNR and CDR2 FQNEAQ (reference sequence). CDR3 length: 15 amino acids. V lost 5 bases to trimming and J lost 6 bases; unmatched junction nucleotides: 5. CDR3 nucleotide sequence: TGTGCCAGCAGCCCCGGACTAGCGGGAAGCAATGAGCAGTTCTTC. The encoded protein is CASSPGLAGSNEQFF. The variable domain in full, with the rest retrieved from reference TRBV7-9 and TRBJ2-1, is DTGVSQNPRHKITKRGQNVTFRCDPISEHNRLYWYRQTLGQGPEFLTYFQNEAQLEKSRLLSDRFSAERPKGSFSTLEIQRTEQGDSAMYLCASSPGLAGSNEQFFGPGTRLTVL.

The V gene is TRBV11-1, the J gene TRBJ1-1; TRBD1 matches 8 bases. V shed 5 bases, J shed 1 base, and the junction held 6 bases outside the gene matches. Per germline, CDR1 SGHAT and CDR2 FQDESV (reference sequence). This CDR3 is 15 amino acids long. As DNA, the CDR3 is TGTGCCAGCAGCCGTCTGACAGGGGAGAACACTGAAGCTTTCTTT. This sequence encodes CASSRLTGENTEAFF.

This clone was seen once. The chain employs TRBV3-1 (or the pseudogene TRBV3-2) and TRBJ1-2; D is unclear. The V gene's germline CDR1 is LGHDT and CDR2 YNNKEL (reference sequence). This CDR3 spans 15 amino acids. The V gene lost 2 bases and the J gene lost 0 bases, with 10 bases spanning the gap. The CDR3: CASSQSVLTNYGYTF. CDR3 in DNA: TGTGCCAGCAGCCAAAGTGTCCTAACTAACTATGGCTACACCTTC.

The chain employs TRBV11-2 and TRBJ2-1; TRBD2 matches 9 bases. This CDR3 is built from 15 residues. Per the germline V gene, CDR1 is SGHAT and CDR2 is FQNNGV. V gave up 0 bases and J gave up 9 bases; unmatched junction bases: 6. This chain's CDR3 is CASSLDSGRKAEQFF. The DNA for the CDR3 is TGTGCCAGCAGCTTAGACAGCGGGAGGAAGGCTGAGCAGTTCTTC.

V is TRBV7-9 and J is TRBJ2-2, with D tentatively TRBD1 (5 bases). V shed 4 bases and J shed 1 base, with 7 bases lying between them. From germline, CDR1 is SEHNR and CDR2 FQNEAQ (reference sequence). This CDR3 has 14 residues. The CDR3 bases are TGTGCCAGCAGCTCAGGACAGAACACCGGGGAGCTGTTTTTT. Translation gives CASSSGQNTGELFF.

CDR3 amino acids: CASSFWDSTAPGPFF. The CDR3 DNA is TGTGCCAGCAGCTTTTGGGACAGCACAGCCCCGGGACCTTTCTTT. This rearrangement joins TRBV7-2 to TRBJ1-1, with 7 nucleotides matching TRBD1. CDR1 and CDR2 from the germline V gene are SGHTA and FQGNSA. The ends lost 3 bases at V and 12 bases at J; junction bases unmatched: 16. There are 15 residues in the CDR3. Full variable domain (outside the CDR3, taken from reference TRBV7-2 and TRBJ1-1): GAGVSQSPSNKVTEKGKDVELRCDPISGHTALYWYRQSLGQGLEFLIYFQGNSAPDKSGLPSDRFSAERTGGSVSTLTIQRTQQEDSAVYLCASSFWDSTAPGPFFGQGTRLTVV.

The CDR3: CASSQVGRGNEKLFF. The DNA for the CDR3 is TGCGCCAGCAGCCAAGTAGGACGGGGTAATGAAAAACTGTTTTTT. The chain couples TRBV4-1 to TRBJ1-4; D not certain. Germline CDR1 is MGHRA and CDR2 is YSYEKL. This CDR3 spans 15 amino acids. The V end lost 1 base, the J end lost 4 bases, and 10 bases lay between the germline ends.

The count of this clone is one. The chain has TRBV7-6 and TRBJ1-2; the match to TRBD1 covers 7 bases. J was trimmed by 12 bases and V by 2 bases; bases with no gene match: 3. Germline V gene data show CDR1 as SGHVS and CDR2 as FNYEAQ. This CDR3 comprises 11 residues. In DNA, the CDR3 is TGTGCCAGCAGCTTAACGGACAGGAACACCTTC. Translated: CASSLTDRNTF.

The genes are TRBV11-3 and TRBJ2-3; D is unclear. The V gene lost 5 bases and the J gene lost 1 base, with 10 bases spanning the gap. The CDR3 is made up of 14 amino acids. Germline-derived CDR1 and CDR2 are SGHNT and YENEEA. As DNA, the CDR3 is TGTGCCAGCAGCGCAGGTTTGGGCACAGATACGCAGTATTTT. This gives the protein CASSAGLGTDTQYF. Combining the CDR3 with reference TRBV11-3 and TRBJ2-3 gives the whole variable domain EAGVVQSPRYKIIEKKQPVAFWCNPISGHNTLYWYLQNLGQGPELLIRYENEEAVDDSQLPKDRFSAERLKGVDSTLKIQPAELGDSAVYLCASSAGLGTDTQYFGPGTRLTVL.

The V gene is TRBV7-2, the J gene TRBJ2-3; 11 bases fit TRBD2. CDR3 length equals 16 residues. CDR1 is SGHTA and CDR2 is FQGNSA in the germline V gene. With V trimmed by 1 base and J by 7 bases, 7 bases remained unmatched. CDR3 DNA: TGTGCCAGCAGCTTAGAATTAGCGGGAGGGGGAAATACGCAGTATTTT. This encodes CASSLELAGGGNTQYF.

J is TRBJ2-7 and V is TRBV11-1; TRBD2 matches 9 bases. The CDR3 runs 15 residues. V shed 5 bases and J 5 bases; nucleotides not matched to a gene: 10. The germline V gene encodes CDR1 SGHAT and CDR2 FQDESV (reference sequence). CDR3 in DNA: TGTGCCAGCAGCGCGGAGACAAGCGGGAGGAACGAGCAGTACTTC. Translation: CASSAETSGRNEQYF.

The V and J genes are TRBV28 and TRBJ1-3; 7 nucleotides match TRBD1. The CDR3 is made up of 11 amino acids. V trimming: 8 bases; J trimming: 10 bases; junction bases outside the gene matches: 5. Germline CDR1 is MDHEN and CDR2 is SYDVKM. The CDR3 region has the DNA TGTGCCAGCTTGGGACAGCCGACCATATATTTT. The encoded protein is CASLGQPTIYF.

The V and J genes are TRBV4-2 and TRBJ1-1; D unclear. The CDR3 runs 16 residues. V was shortened by 1 base and J by 1 base, with 13 bases between the two germline ends. In germline, CDR1 is LGHNA, CDR2 YNFKEQ. The CDR3 coding sequence is TGTGCCAGCAGCCAAGTACCTGATCAGGCGAACACTGAAGCTTTCTTT. Translation: CASSQVPDQANTEAFF.

V gene TRBV19 combines with J gene TRBJ1-1, with no clear D. The CDR3 runs to 11 residues. V was pared by 3 bases and J by 6 bases, with 5 bases between. The V gene's germline CDR1 is LNHDA and CDR2 SQIVND (reference sequence). This CDR3 is CASSIGAEAFF. The CDR3 coding sequence is TGTGCCAGTAGTATCGGGGCTGAAGCTTTCTTT.

The rearrangement uses TRBV5-1 and TRBJ1-2, with D unclear. In germline, CDR1 is SGHRS, CDR2 YFSETQ. This CDR3 has 13 residues. V lost 4 bases and J 4 bases, leaving 11 bases between the germline ends. CDR3 DNA: TGCGCCAGCAGCCAAGAGGGAAGCTATGGCTACACCTTC. This codes for CASSQEGSYGYTF.

This chain uses TRBV7-2 with TRBJ2-1; 9 positions match TRBD1. J lost 7 bases, V lost 5 bases, and 9 bases had no gene match. Germline-derived CDR1 and CDR2 are SGHTA and FQGNSA. The CDR3 has 15 amino acids. In DNA, the CDR3 is TGTGCCAGCAGCCCAGGGACAGGGTCTAGAAATGAGCAGTTCTTC. It translates to CASSPGTGSRNEQFF.

This chain links TRBV15 with TRBJ1-1; 7 nucleotides align to TRBD1. The J segment lost 1 base and the V segment lost 4 bases, leaving 3 bases of the junction unmatched. Germline CDR1 is LNHNV and CDR2 is YYDKDF (reference sequence). This CDR3 comprises 14 residues. The CDR3 reads CATSTRTGNTEAFF. The CDR3 DNA follows: TGTGCCACCAGCACCCGGACAGGGAACACTGAAGCTTTCTTT.

The gene calls are TRBV15 and TRBJ2-2, with 8 bases matching TRBD2. Trimming took 0 bases from V and 9 from J; bases not matched to a gene: 6. Germline V gene sequence: CDR1 LNHNV, CDR2 YYDKDF (reference sequence). The CDR3 has 15 amino acids. Written as DNA, the CDR3 is TGTGCCACCAGCAGAGACCGGGAGGGCCGGCGGGAGCTGTTTTTT. This encodes CATSRDREGRRELFF. Combining the CDR3 with reference TRBV15 and TRBJ2-2 gives the whole variable domain DAMVIQNPRYQVTQFGKPVTLSCSQTLNHNVMYWYQQKSSQAPKLLFHYYDKDFNNEADTPDNFQSRRPNTSFCFLDIRSPGLGDTAMYLCATSRDREGRRELFFGEGSRLTVL.

J is TRBJ1-2 and V is TRBV6-1; a weak D match, TRBD1 (5 bases). This CDR3 is 13 amino acids long. In germline, CDR1 is MNHNS, CDR2 SASEGT. The ends were cut back, 1 base at V and 8 bases at J, with 11 bases in the middle. The CDR3 spells CASSEVGVGGYTF. Here the CDR3 DNA reads TGTGCCAGCAGTGAAGTAGGGGTCGGGGGCTACACCTTC.